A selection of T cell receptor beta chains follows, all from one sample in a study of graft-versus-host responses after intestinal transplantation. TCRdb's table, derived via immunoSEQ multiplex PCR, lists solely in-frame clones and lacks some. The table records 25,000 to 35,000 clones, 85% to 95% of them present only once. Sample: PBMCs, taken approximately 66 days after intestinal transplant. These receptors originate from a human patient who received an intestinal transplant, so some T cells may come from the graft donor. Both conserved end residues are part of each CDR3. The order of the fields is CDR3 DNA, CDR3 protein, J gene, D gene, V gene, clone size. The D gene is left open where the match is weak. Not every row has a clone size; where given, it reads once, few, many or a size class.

CDR3 DNA: TGTGCCAGCAGCTTTTTCAGATGGGCTAGATTTTTGAACTATGGCTACACCTTC; CDR3 protein: CASSFFRWARFLNYGYTF; J gene: TRBJ1-2; D gene: NA; V gene: TRBV11-2; clone size: NA
CDR3 DNA: TGTGCCAGCAGCCTCGACTATACCCTGTACCAAGAGACCCAGTACTTC; CDR3 protein: CASSLDYTLYQETQYF; J gene: TRBJ2-5; D gene: NA; V gene: TRBV7-6; clone size: once
CDR3 DNA: TGTGCCAGCAGTGAACAGGGCCTAGCGGGAGTTTACGAGCAGTACTTC; CDR3 protein: CASSEQGLAGVYEQYF; J gene: TRBJ2-7; D gene: TRBD2; V gene: TRBV6-1; clone size: NA
CDR3 DNA: TGTGCCAGCAGTTTAGCCGGGACACCGATTCACTACGAGCAGTACTTC; CDR3 protein: CASSLAGTPIHYEQYF; J gene: TRBJ2-7; D gene: NA; V gene: TRBV28; clone size: once
CDR3 DNA: TGTGCCTGGAGTGTAAGCCGGCCAGGGGTGGGTTCGGGCTACACCTTC; CDR3 protein: CAWSVSRPGVGSGYTF; J gene: TRBJ1-2; D gene: NA; V gene: TRBV30; clone size: NA
CDR3 DNA: TGTGCCACCAGCCTGTCCCCAGGTGGCGAGCAGTACTTC; CDR3 protein: CATSLSPGGEQYF; J gene: TRBJ2-7; D gene: NA; V gene: TRBV15; clone size: NA
CDR3 DNA: TGTGCCAGCAGCCCTGGGACAGGCTACGAGCAGTACTTC; CDR3 protein: CASSPGTGYEQYF; J gene: TRBJ2-7; D gene: TRBD1; V gene: TRBV7-2; clone size: NA
CDR3 DNA: TGTGCCAGCAGTTTTATGACTAGCGGGTACGAGCAGTACTTC; CDR3 protein: CASSFMTSGYEQYF; J gene: TRBJ2-7; D gene: TRBD2; V gene: TRBV6-5; clone size: NA
CDR3 DNA: TGCGCCAGCAACCAGGGGGCTGGAGATACGCAGTATTTT; CDR3 protein: CASNQGAGDTQYF; J gene: TRBJ2-3; D gene: TRBD1; V gene: TRBV10-1; clone size: NA
CDR3 DNA: TGTGCCAGCAGCTTGTTATTGGGACAGGGTCCCTCCCGCAACTATGGCTACACCTTC; CDR3 protein: CASSLLLGQGPSRNYGYTF; J gene: TRBJ1-2; D gene: TRBD1; V gene: TRBV7-9; clone size: NA
CDR3 DNA: TGTGCCAGCAGCCTGACACAACTCTACGAGCAGTACTTC; CDR3 protein: CASSLTQLYEQYF; J gene: TRBJ2-7; D gene: NA; V gene: TRBV27; clone size: NA
CDR3 DNA: TGTGCCAGTAGTATAGTCGCAGAGCTTAATGAAAAACTGTTTTTT; CDR3 protein: CASSIVAELNEKLFF; J gene: TRBJ1-4; D gene: NA; V gene: TRBV19; clone size: NA
CDR3 DNA: TGTGCCAGCAGCACACTAGCGGGGGGGCAAGAGACCCAGTACTTC; CDR3 protein: CASSTLAGGQETQYF; J gene: TRBJ2-5; D gene: TRBD2; V gene: TRBV11-3; clone size: NA
CDR3 DNA: TGTGCCAGCAGGTGGGACGGGGAGACCCAGTACTTC; CDR3 protein: CASRWDGETQYF; J gene: TRBJ2-5; D gene: NA; V gene: TRBV28; clone size: NA
CDR3 DNA: TGTGCCAGCAGTTTAGGGATCTGGGAGCAGTTCTTC; CDR3 protein: CASSLGIWEQFF; J gene: TRBJ2-1; D gene: NA; V gene: TRBV28; clone size: once
CDR3 DNA: TGTGCCAGTAGTCCCGATGACTGGAACAATGAGCAGTTCTTC; CDR3 protein: CASSPDDWNNEQFF; J gene: TRBJ2-1; D gene: NA; V gene: TRBV19; clone size: NA